The source of this T cell receptor (beta chain) is a study of cytomegalovirus exposure and HLA in healthy donors. Study summary: The 500 to 750 first-cohort repertoires and the 110 or so validation repertoires shared the same platform, a later analysis reported. Study results and limitations: Confirmation was obtained in vitro that a few CMV-associated chains are specific for CMV antigens.

Trimming left V 2 bases short and J 2 bases short, with 7 bases between. Per germline, CDR1 MNHEY and CDR2 SMNVEV (reference sequence). The CDR3 is 13 amino acids. Remarks on this clone: What it binds is unknown.

Produced via immunoSEQ multiplex PCR; TCRdb's table is partial and in-frame only. The table lists roughly 190,000 clones, about 89% of them singletons. Source material: PBMCs. The TCR originated in a man aged 25-45 years in good health and CMV-seropositive. The V gene is TRBV27, the J gene TRBJ2-7; no clear D gene. In DNA form, the CDR3 reads TGTGCCAGCAGTTTAGCGGCAGCCTACGAGCAGTACTTC. Translated, it gives CASSLAAAYEQYF.